This is a list of T cell receptor beta chains from one sample in a study of blood T cells in healthy people across ages. TCRdb re-analysed the 5' RACE reads in MiXCR, keeping a single row per CDR3 protein. Found here are about 1.4 million distinct CDR3 sequences, approximately 63% of them singletons; the top ten hold more than 6%. Input material: blood. These receptors were collected from a young man in good health. Each CDR3 is given with its conserved first and last residue. D genes are given only for firm matches. Size values are once, few and many counts, or a class for expanded clones, and some rows have none.

v_call	d_call	clone_size	j_call	cdr3_aa	cdr3_nt
TRBV4-1	TRBD1	once	TRBJ1-5	CASSQTGLTSNQPQHF	TGCGCCAGCAGCCAGACAGGGCTTACGAGCAATCAGCCCCAGCATTTT
TRBV28	TRBD2	NA	TRBJ2-2	CASSPPAGGTNTGELFF	TGTGCCAGCAGTCCGCCGGCGGGGGGGACGAACACCGGGGAGCTGTTTTTT
TRBV2	NA	NA	TRBJ2-2	CASSEARPGNGELFF	TGTGCCAGCAGTGAAGCCCGACCCGGGAACGGGGAGCTGTTTTTT
TRBV29-1	TRBD2	NA	TRBJ2-1	CSVEDGKRGGNEQFF	TGCAGCGTTGAAGATGGAAAGCGGGGGGGGAATGAGCAGTTCTTC
TRBV5-1	TRBD2	few	TRBJ2-1	CASSQTSGRPGNEQFF	TGCGCCAGCAGCCAGACTAGCGGGAGACCCGGAAATGAGCAGTTCTTC
TRBV9	NA	NA	TRBJ2-2	CASSDPQGRSGELFF	TGTGCCAGCAGCGATCCCCAGGGGCGCAGCGGGGAGCTGTTTTTT
TRBV5-1	TRBD1	NA	TRBJ1-1	CASSHTGVNTEAFF	TGCGCCAGCAGCCACACAGGGGTGAACACTGAAGCTTTCTTT
TRBV7-2	TRBD2	NA	TRBJ2-3	CASSTGRAASTDTQYF	TGTGCCAGCAGCACGGGGAGGGCAGCTAGCACAGATACGCAGTATTTT
TRBV11-2	TRBD1	NA	TRBJ1-1	CASSLIGQGDTEAFF	TGTGCCAGCAGCTTAATTGGACAGGGGGACACTGAAGCTTTCTTT
TRBV12-3/TRBV12-4	NA	many	TRBJ2-3	CASSLPNTDTQYF	TGTGCCAGCAGTTTACCCAACACAGATACGCAGTATTTT
TRBV2	NA	NA	TRBJ2-1	CASSEAFNEQFF	TGTGCCAGCAGTGAAGCGTTCAATGAGCAGTTCTTC
TRBV4-1	NA	NA	TRBJ2-7	CASSLGRGNNEQYF	TGCGCCAGCAGCCTAGGACGGGGAAATAACGAGCAGTACTTC
TRBV18	TRBD1	NA	TRBJ2-1	CASSKDRGHSYNEQFF	TGTGCCAGCTCCAAGGACAGGGGTCATTCCTACAATGAGCAGTTCTTC
TRBV4-3	TRBD2	few	TRBJ2-1	CASSQELAGGPSNEQFF	TGCGCCAGCAGCCAAGAACTAGCGGGGGGGCCTAGCAATGAGCAGTTCTTC
TRBV7-2	NA	NA	TRBJ2-1	CASSLSGGRGSYNEQFF	TGTGCCAGCAGCTTATCCGGGGGGCGGGGCTCCTACAATGAGCAGTTCTTC
TRBV11-2	NA	NA	TRBJ2-3	CASSSQGIADTQYF	TGTGCCAGCAGCTCGCAGGGGATAGCAGATACGCAGTATTTT
TRBV29-1	NA	once	TRBJ1-1	CSAMTVNTEAFF	TGCAGCGCCATGACAGTCAACACTGAAGCTTTCTTT
TRBV27	NA	NA	TRBJ2-5	CASSLLNQGFVQYF	TGTGCCAGCAGTTTGCTGAACCAGGGATTCGTGCAGTACTTC
TRBV28	TRBD2	NA	TRBJ2-3	CASSLFGRYDIAGGDADTQYF	TGTGCCAGCAGTTTATTCGGCCGGTACGATATAGCGGGAGGGGATGCAGATACGCAGTATTTT
TRBV7-6	TRBD2	few	TRBJ2-1	CASSSTGLAGVSEQFF	TGTGCCAGCAGCTCCACCGGACTAGCGGGGGTCAGCGAGCAGTTCTTC
TRBV7-9	NA	NA	TRBJ2-7	CASSSMDSITYEQYF	TGTGCCAGCAGCTCCATGGACTCAATAACCTACGAGCAGTACTTC
TRBV18	NA	NA	TRBJ2-1	CASSPPAGQNEQFF	TGTGCCAGCTCACCACCTGCTGGTCAAAATGAGCAGTTCTTC
TRBV2	NA	NA	TRBJ1-2	CASTPGTGYNYGYTF	TGTGCCAGCACCCCCGGGACGGGATATAACTATGGCTACACCTTC
TRBV7-9	TRBD2	NA	TRBJ2-1	CASSLATLAGHEQFF	TGTGCCAGCAGCTTAGCCACACTAGCGGGCCATGAGCAGTTCTTC
TRBV5-1	NA	NA	TRBJ2-5	CASSLSPQETQYF	TGTGCCAGCAGTTTATCCCCCCAAGAGACCCAGTACTTC
TRBV9	NA	NA	TRBJ1-2	CASSVGQGGRGYTF	TGTGCCAGCAGCGTAGGTCAAGGCGGGCGCGGCTACACCTTC
TRBV7-6	TRBD2	NA	TRBJ2-5	CASSLVGLAGVETQYF	TGTGCCAGCAGCTTAGTGGGCCTAGCGGGAGTGGAGACCCAGTACTTC
TRBV6-5	TRBD1	NA	TRBJ2-7	CASRQQGTGEQYF	TGTGCCAGCAGACAACAGGGGACGGGGGAGCAGTACTTC
TRBV29-1	NA	few	TRBJ2-4	CSHMDGLAKNIQYF	TGCAGCCACATGGACGGCCTAGCCAAAAACATTCAGTACTTC
TRBV20-1	NA	many	TRBJ1-1	CSAGGTEAFF	TGCAGTGCCGGGGGCACTGAAGCTTTCTTT
TRBV4-2	NA	few	TRBJ1-2	CASSPEGGGGYTF	TGTGCCAGCAGCCCAGAGGGGGGGGGCGGCTACACCTTC
TRBV7-6	NA	NA	TRBJ2-1	CASSFGQGSQFF	TGTGCCAGCAGCTTCGGGCAGGGGAGCCAGTTCTTC
TRBV27	NA	NA	TRBJ2-3	CASSFRRGAGDTQYF	TGTGCCAGCAGTTTTAGACGGGGGGCAGGAGATACGCAGTATTTT
TRBV5-1	NA	NA	TRBJ1-1	CASKEDGDTEAFF	TGCGCCAGCAAGGAGGATGGAGACACTGAAGCTTTCTTT
TRBV20-1	NA	NA	TRBJ1-4	CSARHPGPSGGEKLFF	TGCAGTGCTAGACATCCGGGTCCGTCCGGGGGAGAAAAACTGTTTTTT
TRBV25-1	NA	few	TRBJ1-1	CASSGHEAFF	TGTGCCAGCAGTGGTCACGAAGCTTTCTTT
TRBV27	TRBD2	NA	TRBJ2-7	CASSYSGRGYEQYF	TGTGCCAGCAGTTATAGCGGGAGGGGCTACGAGCAGTACTTC
TRBV4-2	TRBD2	NA	TRBJ2-7	CASSQFSSGGAYEQYF	TGTGCCAGCAGCCAATTCTCTAGCGGGGGGGCCTACGAGCAGTACTTC
TRBV28	TRBD2	few	TRBJ2-5	CASSLLAGGGEQYF	TGTGCCAGCAGTTTACTCGCGGGGGGCGGGGAGCAGTACTTC
TRBV5-1	TRBD2	NA	TRBJ2-3	CASSLIAGGPRDTQYF	TGTGCCAGCAGCCTAATAGCGGGAGGGCCCCGGGATACGCAGTATTTT
TRBV10-3	TRBD2	NA	TRBJ2-7	CAISEPALAGGPHEQYF	TGTGCCATCAGTGAGCCGGCACTAGCGGGAGGGCCTCATGAGCAGTACTTC
TRBV10-2	NA	NA	TRBJ2-1	CASSEESGSRDEQFF	TGCGCCAGCAGTGAGGAGTCCGGGAGTCGCGATGAGCAGTTCTTC
TRBV4-2	NA	NA	TRBJ2-7	CASSQERSGSYEQYF	TGTGCCAGCAGCCAAGAAAGGAGCGGGTCCTACGAGCAGTACTTC
TRBV9	NA	NA	TRBJ2-7	CASSVGAGSFYEQYF	TGTGCCAGCAGCGTAGGGGCGGGAAGCTTCTACGAGCAGTACTTC
TRBV5-1	NA	NA	TRBJ1-6	CASSEDSRNSPLHF	TGCGCCAGCAGCGAGGACAGCCGGAATTCACCCCTCCACTTT
TRBV2	NA	few	TRBJ2-1	CASMGGADSYNEQFF	TGTGCCAGCATGGGGGGGGCAGACTCCTACAATGAGCAGTTCTTC
TRBV4-3	TRBD1	NA	TRBJ2-2	CASSQRDRRTGELFF	TGCGCCAGCAGCCAAAGGGACAGACGGACCGGGGAGCTGTTTTTT
TRBV20-1	NA	few	TRBJ2-7	CSATEGAYEQYF	TGCAGTGCAACCGAGGGAGCCTACGAGCAGTACTTC
TRBV3-1	NA	few	TRBJ2-7	CASSQGAGVTYEQYF	TGTGCCAGCAGCCAAGGGGCTGGGGTGACCTACGAGCAGTACTTC
TRBV27	NA	NA	TRBJ2-1	CAAARDSSSYNEQFF	TGTGCCGCCGCAAGGGACTCTAGCTCCTACAATGAGCAGTTCTTC
TRBV20-1	NA	NA	TRBJ1-1	CSDAGKENTEAFF	TGCAGTGACGCAGGGAAGGAGAACACTGAAGCTTTCTTT